The 7 T cell receptor beta chains reported below all come from one sample, sequenced in a study of T-cell reconstitution after alpha-beta-depleted transplantation in children (dated by TCRdb to 2015 to 2016). The sample's treatment or condition label is to be understood as: allogeneic hematopoietic cell transplantation with graft depleted of TCRalphabeta T cells and CD19 B cells. Library construction relied on PCR. Sequencing was carried out with an Illumina HiSeq 2500. To normalize quantification of the TCRbeta repertoire, the TCR libraries were built with molecular barcoding that relied on unique molecular identifiers. The public sequencing data were trimmed at Q25 with fastp and processed into clonotypes with MiXCR by TCRdb, which kept only in-frame beta chains. Rows with one shared CDR3 protein collapse into an entry with the most common genes and DNA. Within this sample are some 290,000 distinct CDR3 sequences, with approximately 23% of them counted one time only. The ten largest clones capture 10% to 11% of the sample.

The specimen was PBMCs, mostly from graft donor cells, collected 180 days after TCRalphabeta/CD19-depleted stem cell transplant. These receptors originate from a male patient younger than 18 who had a stem cell transplant for acute lymphoblastic leukemia, so the T cells may come from the graft donor.

This clonotype was counted between two and nine times. This rearrangement joins TRBV20-1 to TRBJ2-4, with 7 nucleotides matching TRBD2. After removal of 2 bases from V and 1 base from J, the junction contained 17 bases not matched to a gene. The CDR3 runs 19 residues. The germline V gene has CDR1 DFQATT and CDR2 SNEGSKA (reference sequence). In DNA form, the CDR3 reads TGCAGTGCTAGACGCTCCGGCCTCGGGAGGAGAGTTGCCAAAAACATTCAGTACTTC. Protein: CSARRSGLGRRVAKNIQYF.

This clonotype was counted between two and nine times. The V and J genes are TRBV7-6 and TRBJ2-1; 13 bases map to TRBD2. V gave up 10 bases and J gave up 2 bases; unmatched junction bases: 2. In germline, CDR1 is SGHVS, CDR2 FNYEAQ. The CDR3 has 14 amino acids. CDR3 nucleotide sequence: TGTGCCACTGGGACTAGCGGGACCTACAATGAGCAGTTCTTC. Its protein is CATGTSGTYNEQFF.

This clonotype was found a few times. The V and J genes are TRBV7-9 and TRBJ2-3; TRBD1 might be the D (5 bases). Deletions cut 5 bases from V and 5 bases from J, with 20 bases between. This CDR3 has 16 residues. Germline CDR1 is SEHNR and CDR2 is FQNEAQ (reference sequence). CDR3 sequence (DNA): TGTGCCAGCAGCCCGCTGAAAGGGGCAATCGGAGATACGCAGTATTTT. Translating gives CASSPLKGAIGDTQYF.

J is TRBJ1-2 and V is TRBV15, with D possibly TRBD1 on 5 matching bases. The germline V and J ends were trimmed by 3 bases and 5 bases, with 10 bases remaining between them. The CDR3 length is 13 residues. The V gene's germline CDR1 is LNHNV and CDR2 YYDKDF (reference sequence). The CDR3: CATSSRASYGYTF. CDR3 DNA sequence: TGTGCCACCAGCAGCAGGGCCAGTTATGGCTACACCTTC.

The CDR3 bases are TGTGCCAGCAGCACCCGACTAGCGGTAGCCAAAAACATTCAGTACTTC. It encodes CASSTRLAVAKNIQYF. The V gene is TRBV7-8, the J gene TRBJ2-4, with 9 bases matching TRBD2. Germline CDR1 SGHVS, CDR2 FQNEAQ. The CDR3 extends over 16 amino acids. The V and J ends lost 5 bases and 0 bases, in that order; junction bases with no gene match: 5.

The rearrangement joins TRBV6-2 or TRBV6-3 to TRBJ1-4; TRBD1 matches at 8 bases. CDR1 is MNHEY and CDR2 is SVGEGT in the germline V gene. V lost 2 bases to trimming and J lost 4 bases; unmatched junction nucleotides: 3. The CDR3 sequence is 15 residues long. The CDR3 sequence: CASSYPQGVNEKLFF. The CDR3 bases are TGTGCCAGCAGTTACCCACAGGGGGTTAATGAAAAACTGTTTTTT.

The table lists this clonotype with a few counts. J is TRBJ2-7 and V is TRBV7-6; 8 nucleotides agree with TRBD1. V trimming: 1 base; J trimming: 4 bases; junction bases outside the gene matches: 6. The CDR3 runs 15 residues. Germline V gives CDR1 SGHVS, CDR2 FNYEAQ. CDR3 amino acids: CASSLVWDRSYEQYF. The CDR3 DNA reads TGTGCCAGCAGCTTAGTCTGGGACAGGAGTTACGAGCAGTACTTC.